This T cell receptor (beta chain) appears in the sequencing data of a study of CD8 T cells in ankylosing spondylitis. Construction of TCR beta libraries was performed using quantitative 5'-RACE with molecular barcodes. TCRdb re-derived calls from the 5' RACE reads in MiXCR, one entry per CDR3 protein. The data contain under 150,000 distinct CDR3 sequences, 9.5% to 12% of them seen just once; the ten biggest clones take up around 4.1%. Losses at the gene ends were 5 bases for V and 10 bases for J; bases not matched to a gene: 11. The CDR3 has 14 residues. The sample holds a few counts of this clonotype.

The specimen sequenced was blood, either unsorted or a sorted T cell fraction (not recorded which). V gene TRBV12-3 or TRBV12-4 combines with J gene TRBJ2-1; 7 positions match TRBD1. This TCR came from a female donor with ankylosing spondylitis or in good health (not recorded which). This chain's CDR3 is CASSIMTGFHEQFF. The CDR3 DNA is TGTGCCAGCAGTATTATGACAGGGTTTCACGAGCAGTTCTTC.